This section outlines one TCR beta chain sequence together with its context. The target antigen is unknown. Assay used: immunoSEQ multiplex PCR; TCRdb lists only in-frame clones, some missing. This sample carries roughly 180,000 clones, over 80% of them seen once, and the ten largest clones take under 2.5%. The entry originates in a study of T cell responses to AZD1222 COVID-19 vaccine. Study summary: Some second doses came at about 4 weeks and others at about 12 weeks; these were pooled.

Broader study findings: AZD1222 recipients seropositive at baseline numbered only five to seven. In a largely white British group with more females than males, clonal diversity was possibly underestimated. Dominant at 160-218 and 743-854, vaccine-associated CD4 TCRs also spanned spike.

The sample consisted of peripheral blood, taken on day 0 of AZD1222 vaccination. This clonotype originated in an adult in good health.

The CDR3 region is CASGLVGGVNEQFF. CDR3 DNA: TGTGCTAGTGGTTTGGTTGGGGGGGTTAATGAGCAGTTCTTC. The chain joins TRBV12-5 to TRBJ2-1, with 7 bases matching TRBD2. The germline CDR1 and CDR2 sequences are LGHNT and FRNRAP. This CDR3 has 14 residues. The J segment lost 7 bases and the V segment lost 0 bases, leaving 3 bases of the junction unmatched.